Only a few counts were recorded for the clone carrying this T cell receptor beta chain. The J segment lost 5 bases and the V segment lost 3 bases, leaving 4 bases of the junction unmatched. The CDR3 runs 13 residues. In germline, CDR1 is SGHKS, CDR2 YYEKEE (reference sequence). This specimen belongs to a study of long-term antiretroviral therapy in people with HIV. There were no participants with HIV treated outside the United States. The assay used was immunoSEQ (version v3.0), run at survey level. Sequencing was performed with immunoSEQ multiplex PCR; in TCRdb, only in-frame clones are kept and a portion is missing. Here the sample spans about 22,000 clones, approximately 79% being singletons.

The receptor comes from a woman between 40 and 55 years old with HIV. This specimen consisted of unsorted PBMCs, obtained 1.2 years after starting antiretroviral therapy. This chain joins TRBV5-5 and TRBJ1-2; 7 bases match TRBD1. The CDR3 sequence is CASSWDSQYGYTF. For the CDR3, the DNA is TGTGCCAGCAGCTGGGACAGTCAGTATGGCTACACCTTC.